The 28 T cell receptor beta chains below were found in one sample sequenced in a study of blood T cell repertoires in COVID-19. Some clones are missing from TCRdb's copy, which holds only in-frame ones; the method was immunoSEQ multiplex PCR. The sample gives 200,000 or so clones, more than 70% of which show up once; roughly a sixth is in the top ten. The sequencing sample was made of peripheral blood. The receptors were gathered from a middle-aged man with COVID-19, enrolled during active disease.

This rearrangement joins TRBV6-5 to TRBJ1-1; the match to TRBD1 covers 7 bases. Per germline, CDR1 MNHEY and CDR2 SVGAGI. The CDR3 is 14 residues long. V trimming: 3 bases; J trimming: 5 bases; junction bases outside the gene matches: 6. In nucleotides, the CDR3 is TGTGCCAGCAGTTATCGACAGGGTGGGACTGAAGCTTTCTTT. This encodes CASSYRQGGTEAFF.

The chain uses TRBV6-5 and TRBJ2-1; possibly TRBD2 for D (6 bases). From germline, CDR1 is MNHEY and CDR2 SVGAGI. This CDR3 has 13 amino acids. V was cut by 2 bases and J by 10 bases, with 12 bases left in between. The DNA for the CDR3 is TGTGCCAGCAGTTACCGCGGGACGCGGGAGCAGTTCTTC. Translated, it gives CASSYRGTREQFF.

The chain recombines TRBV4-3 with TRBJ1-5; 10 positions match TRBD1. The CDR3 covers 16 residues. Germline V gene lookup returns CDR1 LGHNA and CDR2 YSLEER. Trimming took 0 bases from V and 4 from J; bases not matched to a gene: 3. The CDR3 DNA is TGCGCCAGCAGCCAAGATGTGGGACAGGGGAATCAGCCCCAGCATTTT. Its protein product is CASSQDVGQGNQPQHF.

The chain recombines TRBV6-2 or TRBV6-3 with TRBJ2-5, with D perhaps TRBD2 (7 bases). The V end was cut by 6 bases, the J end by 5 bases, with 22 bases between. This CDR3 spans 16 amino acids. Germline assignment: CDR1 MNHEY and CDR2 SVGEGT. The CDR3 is CASSQKGGPTGETQYF. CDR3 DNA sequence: TGTGCCAGCAGCCAAAAGGGGGGGCCTACCGGGGAGACCCAGTACTTC.

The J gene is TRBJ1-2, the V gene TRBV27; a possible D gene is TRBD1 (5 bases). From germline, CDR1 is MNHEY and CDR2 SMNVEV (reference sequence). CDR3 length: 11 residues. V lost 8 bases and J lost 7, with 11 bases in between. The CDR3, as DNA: TGTGCCAGCGGGGGGAACGGTGGCTACACCTTC. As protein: CASGGNGGYTF.

The DNA of the CDR3 is TGTGCCAGTAGGGAGGTCCACACCGGGGAGCTGTTTTTT. It translates to CASREVHTGELFF. The genes are TRBV19 and TRBJ2-2, with D tentatively TRBD2 (5 bases). CDR1 and CDR2 (germline): LNHDA, SQIVND (reference sequence). This CDR3 region has 13 residues. With 6 bases removed from V and 3 bases from J, the gap between germline ends came to 8 bases.

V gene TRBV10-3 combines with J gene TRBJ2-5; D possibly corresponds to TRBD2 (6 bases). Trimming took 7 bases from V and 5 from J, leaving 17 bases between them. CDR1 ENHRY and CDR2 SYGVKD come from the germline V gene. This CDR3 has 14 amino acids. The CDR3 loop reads CAINGGGRSETQYF. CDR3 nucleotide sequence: TGTGCCATCAATGGTGGTGGGAGGTCGGAGACCCAGTACTTC.

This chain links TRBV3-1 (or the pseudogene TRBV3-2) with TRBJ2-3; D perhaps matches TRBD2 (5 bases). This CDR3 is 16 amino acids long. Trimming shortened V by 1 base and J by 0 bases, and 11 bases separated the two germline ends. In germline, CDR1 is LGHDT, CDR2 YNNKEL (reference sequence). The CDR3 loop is CASSQGTSESTDTQYF. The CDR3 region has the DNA TGTGCCAGCAGCCAAGGAACTAGTGAAAGCACAGATACGCAGTATTTT.

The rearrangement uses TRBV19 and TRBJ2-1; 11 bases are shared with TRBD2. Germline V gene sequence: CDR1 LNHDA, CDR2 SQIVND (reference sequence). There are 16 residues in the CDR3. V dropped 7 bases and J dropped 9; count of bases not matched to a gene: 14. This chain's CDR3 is CASTDYPRLAGSEQFF. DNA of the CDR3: TGTGCCAGTACCGATTACCCCCGACTAGCGGGGAGTGAGCAGTTCTTC.

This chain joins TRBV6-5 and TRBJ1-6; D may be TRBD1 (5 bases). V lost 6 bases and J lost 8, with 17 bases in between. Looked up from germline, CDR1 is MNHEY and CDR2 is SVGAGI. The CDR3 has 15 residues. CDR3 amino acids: CASRSTGTSDSPLHF. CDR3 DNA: TGTGCCAGCAGATCCACCGGGACTTCTGATTCACCCCTCCACTTT.

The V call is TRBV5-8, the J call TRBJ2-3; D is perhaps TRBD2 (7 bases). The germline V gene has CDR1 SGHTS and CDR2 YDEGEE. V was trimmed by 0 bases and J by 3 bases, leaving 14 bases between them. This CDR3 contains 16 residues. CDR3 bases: TGTGCCAGCAGCTTGGGGGGGCGGGGGCCTACAGATACGCAGTATTTT. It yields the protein CASSLGGRGPTDTQYF.

In DNA, the CDR3 is TGTGCCAGCAGCCCAGGCGGGACAGCAGGAGATACGCAGTATTTT. This translates into CASSPGGTAGDTQYF. This chain connects TRBV7-2 to TRBJ2-3; D is possibly TRBD1 (7 bases). Trimming took off 5 bases at V and 5 bases at J, with 17 bases between the two ends. The CDR3 contains 15 residues. Germline V CDR1 and CDR2: SGHTA, FQGNSA.

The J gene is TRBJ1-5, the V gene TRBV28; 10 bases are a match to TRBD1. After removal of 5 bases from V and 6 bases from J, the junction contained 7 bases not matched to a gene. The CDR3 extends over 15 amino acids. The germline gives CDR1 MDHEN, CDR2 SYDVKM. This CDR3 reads CASSPSGTGVQPQHF. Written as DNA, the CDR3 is TGTGCCAGCAGTCCATCCGGGACAGGGGTTCAGCCCCAGCATTTT.

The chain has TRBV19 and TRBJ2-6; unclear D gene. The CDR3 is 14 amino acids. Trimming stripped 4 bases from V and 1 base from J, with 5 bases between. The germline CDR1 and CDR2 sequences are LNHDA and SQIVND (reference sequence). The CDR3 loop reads CASSTESGANVLTF. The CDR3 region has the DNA TGTGCCAGTAGTACGGAGTCTGGGGCCAACGTCCTGACTTTC.

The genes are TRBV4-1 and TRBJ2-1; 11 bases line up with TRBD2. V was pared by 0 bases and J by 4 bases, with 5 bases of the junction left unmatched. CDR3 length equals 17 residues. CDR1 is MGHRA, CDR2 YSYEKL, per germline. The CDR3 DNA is TGCGCCAGCAGCCAAGATCGGACTAGCGGGTTATACAATGAGCAGTTCTTC. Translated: CASSQDRTSGLYNEQFF.

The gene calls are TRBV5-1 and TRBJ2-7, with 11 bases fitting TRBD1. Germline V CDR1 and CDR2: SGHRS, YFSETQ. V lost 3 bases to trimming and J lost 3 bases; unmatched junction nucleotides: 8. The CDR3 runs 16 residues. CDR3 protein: CASSSTHGTGGYEQYF. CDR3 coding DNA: TGCGCCAGCAGCTCTACTCACGGGACAGGGGGCTACGAGCAGTACTTC.

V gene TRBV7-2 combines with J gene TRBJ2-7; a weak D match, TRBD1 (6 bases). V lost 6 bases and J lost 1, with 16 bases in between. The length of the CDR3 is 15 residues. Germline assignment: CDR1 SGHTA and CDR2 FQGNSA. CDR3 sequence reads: CASRPRQDLSYEQYF. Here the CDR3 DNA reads TGTGCCAGCAGACCCCGACAGGATTTATCCTACGAGCAGTACTTC. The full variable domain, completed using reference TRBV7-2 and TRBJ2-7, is GAGVSQSPSNKVTEKGKDVELRCDPISGHTALYWYRQSLGQGLEFLIYFQGNSAPDKSGLPSDRFSAERTGGSVSTLTIQRTQQEDSAVYLCASRPRQDLSYEQYFGPGTRLTVT.

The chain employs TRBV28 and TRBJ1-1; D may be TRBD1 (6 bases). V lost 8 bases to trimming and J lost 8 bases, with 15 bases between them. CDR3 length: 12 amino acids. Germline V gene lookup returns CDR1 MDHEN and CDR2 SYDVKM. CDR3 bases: TGTGCCAGCGAATCGGGGGGCCAGGAAGCTTTCTTT. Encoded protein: CASESGGQEAFF.

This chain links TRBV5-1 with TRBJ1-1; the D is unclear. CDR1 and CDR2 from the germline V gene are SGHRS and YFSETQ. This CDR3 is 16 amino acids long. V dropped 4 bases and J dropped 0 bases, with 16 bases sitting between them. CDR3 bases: TGCGCCAGCAGCCGTAGCCCCCCAGAAATGAACACTGAAGCTTTCTTT. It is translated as CASSRSPPEMNTEAFF. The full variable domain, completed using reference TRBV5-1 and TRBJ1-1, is KAGVTQTPRYLIKTRGQQVTLSCSPISGHRSVSWYQQTPGQGLQFLFEYFSETQRNKGNFPGRFSGRQFSNSRSEMNVSTLELGDSALYLCASSRSPPEMNTEAFFGQGTRLTVV.

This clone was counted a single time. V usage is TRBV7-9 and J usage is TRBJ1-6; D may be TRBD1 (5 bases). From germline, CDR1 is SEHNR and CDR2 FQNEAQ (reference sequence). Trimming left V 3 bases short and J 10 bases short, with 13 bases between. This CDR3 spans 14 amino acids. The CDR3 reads CASSLAKGRSPLHF. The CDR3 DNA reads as TGTGCCAGCAGCTTGGCCAAGGGGAGGTCACCCCTCCACTTT.

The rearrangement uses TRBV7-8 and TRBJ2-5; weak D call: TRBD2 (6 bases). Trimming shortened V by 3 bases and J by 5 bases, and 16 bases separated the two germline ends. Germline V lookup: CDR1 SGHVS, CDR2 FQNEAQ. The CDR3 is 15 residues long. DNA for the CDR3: TGTGCCAGCAGCTTCCTCGGGACTGAGCTTGAGACCCAGTACTTC. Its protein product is CASSFLGTELETQYF. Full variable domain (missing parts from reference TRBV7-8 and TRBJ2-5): GAGVSQSPRYKVAKRGQDVALRCDPISGHVSLFWYQQALGQGPEFLTYFQNEAQLDKSGLPSDRFFAERPEGSVSTLKIQRTQQEDSAVYLCASSFLGTELETQYFGPGTRLLVL.

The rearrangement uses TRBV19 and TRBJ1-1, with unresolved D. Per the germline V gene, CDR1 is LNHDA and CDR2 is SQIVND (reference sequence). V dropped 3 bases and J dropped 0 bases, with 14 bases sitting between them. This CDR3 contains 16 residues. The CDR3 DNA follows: TGTGCCAGTAGTATTAAGTCTAGCCTGATGAACACTGAAGCTTTCTTT. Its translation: CASSIKSSLMNTEAFF.

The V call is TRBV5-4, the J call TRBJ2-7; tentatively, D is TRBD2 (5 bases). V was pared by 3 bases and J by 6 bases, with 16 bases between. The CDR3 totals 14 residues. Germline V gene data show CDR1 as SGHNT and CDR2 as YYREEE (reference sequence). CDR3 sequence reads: CASSSGGLLAEQYF. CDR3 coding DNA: TGTGCCAGCAGCTCAGGCGGGCTCCTCGCCGAGCAGTACTTC.

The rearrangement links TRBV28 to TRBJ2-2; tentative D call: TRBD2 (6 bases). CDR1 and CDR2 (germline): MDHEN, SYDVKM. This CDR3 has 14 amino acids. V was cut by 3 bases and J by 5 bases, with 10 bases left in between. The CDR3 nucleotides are TGTGCCAGCAGTTTGCGGGGAAGTACCGGGGAGCTGTTTTTT. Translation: CASSLRGSTGELFF.

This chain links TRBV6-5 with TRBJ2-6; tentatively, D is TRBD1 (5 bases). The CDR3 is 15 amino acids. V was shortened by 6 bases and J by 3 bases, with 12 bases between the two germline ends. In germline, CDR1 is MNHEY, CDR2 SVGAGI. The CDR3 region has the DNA TGTGCCAGCAGGGGGCCCCGAGATGGGGCCAACGTCCTGACTTTC. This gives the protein CASRGPRDGANVLTF.

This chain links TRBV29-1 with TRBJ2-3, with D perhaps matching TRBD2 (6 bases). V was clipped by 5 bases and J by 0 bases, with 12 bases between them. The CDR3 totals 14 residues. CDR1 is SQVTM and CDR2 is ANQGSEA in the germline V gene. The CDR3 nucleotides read TGCAGCGTTAATTTCGGGGGAAGCACAGATACGCAGTATTTT. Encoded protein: CSVNFGGSTDTQYF.

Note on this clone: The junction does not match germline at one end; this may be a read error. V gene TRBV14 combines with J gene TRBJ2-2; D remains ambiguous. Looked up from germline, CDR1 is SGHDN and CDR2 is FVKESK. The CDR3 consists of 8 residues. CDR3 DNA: TGCCGCACCGGGGAGCTGTTTTTT. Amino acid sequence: CRTGELFF. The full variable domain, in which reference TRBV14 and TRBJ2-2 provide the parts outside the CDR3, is EAGVTQFPSHSVIEKGQTVTLRCDPISGHDNLYWYRRVMGKEIKFLLHFVKESKQDESGMPNNRFLAERTGGTYSTLKVQPAELEDSGVYFCRTGELFFGEGSRLTVL.

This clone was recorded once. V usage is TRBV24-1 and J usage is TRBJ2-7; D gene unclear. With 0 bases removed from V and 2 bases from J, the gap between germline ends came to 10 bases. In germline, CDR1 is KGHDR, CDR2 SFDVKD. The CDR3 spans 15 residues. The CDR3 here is CATSDLLQAPYEQYF. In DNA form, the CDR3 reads TGTGCCACCAGTGATTTGCTCCAGGCCCCCTACGAGCAGTACTTC.